Listed below are T cell receptor beta chains from one sample, sequenced in a study of cytomegalovirus exposure and HLA in healthy donors. The table came from immunoSEQ multiplex PCR; TCRdb's copy has only in-frame clones and leaves some out. This table holds some 180,000 clones, more than 75% found once. Sequencing was performed on PBMCs. Receptor source: a man under 40 in good health and CMV-seropositive. CDR3s include the opening cysteine and the closing phenylalanine or tryptophan. D genes are given only for firm matches. Rows give clone size only sometimes, using once, few, many, or a class for an expanded clone.

size: NA; J: TRBJ1-1; D: TRBD1; V: TRBV7-8; DNA: TGTGCCAGCAGCCGACAGGGACGGGTCACTGAAGCTTTCTTT; CDR3: CASSRQGRVTEAFF
size: NA; J: TRBJ1-4; D: NA; V: TRBV4-3; DNA: TGCGCCAGCAGCCAAGTCCAGGGAACTAATGAAAAACTGTTTTTT; CDR3: CASSQVQGTNEKLFF
size: NA; J: TRBJ2-2; D: TRBD2; V: TRBV19; DNA: TGTGCCAGTAGTAGAAGCGGGGGAGTCACCGGGGAGCTGTTTTTT; CDR3: CASSRSGGVTGELFF
size: NA; J: TRBJ1-2; D: NA; V: TRBV19; DNA: TGTGGCACAGGGTTTGGGCCTTATGGCTACACCTTC; CDR3: CGTGFGPYGYTF
size: NA; J: TRBJ2-4; D: NA; V: TRBV19; DNA: TGTGCCAGTAGTATAGGGTACGGGGGGCAGGCCAAAAACATTCAGTACTTC; CDR3: CASSIGYGGQAKNIQYF
size: NA; J: TRBJ1-1; D: NA; V: TRBV19; DNA: TGTGCCGGATCCAATAGACAGAACACTGAAGCTTTCTTT; CDR3: CAGSNRQNTEAFF
size: NA; J: TRBJ2-3; D: NA; V: TRBV19; DNA: TGTGCCAGTAGTCCGAGTCGTTTGGATACGCAGTATTTT; CDR3: CASSPSRLDTQYF
size: NA; J: TRBJ2-1; D: NA; V: TRBV11-3; DNA: TGTGCCAGCAGCGTGCGGAGGCCCATCTCCTACAATGAGCAGTTCTTC; CDR3: CASSVRRPISYNEQFF
size: NA; J: TRBJ1-2; D: TRBD1; V: TRBV9; DNA: TGTGCCAGCAGCGTAGCAGGGGACAGGGGGCACGGCTACACCTTC; CDR3: CASSVAGDRGHGYTF
size: NA; J: TRBJ1-2; D: TRBD1; V: TRBV7-8; DNA: TGTGCCAGCAGCTTACCGACAGGGCATGGCTACACCTTC; CDR3: CASSLPTGHGYTF
size: NA; J: TRBJ1-3; D: NA; V: TRBV12-5; DNA: TGTGCTAGTGGTTGGAGCTCAGGAAACACCATATATTTT; CDR3: CASGWSSGNTIYF
size: few; J: TRBJ1-2; D: NA; V: TRBV19; DNA: TGTGCCACTACCCCCAGGGGTAACTATGGCTACACCTTC; CDR3: CATTPRGNYGYTF
size: NA; J: TRBJ2-3; D: NA; V: TRBV9; DNA: TGTGCCAGCAGCGTCCAGGCGTTGGGCACAGATACGCAGTATTTT; CDR3: CASSVQALGTDTQYF
size: once; J: TRBJ1-1; D: NA; V: TRBV5-6; DNA: TGTGCCAGCAGCCTTGGGTCGGGAGGGACTGAAGCTTTCTTT; CDR3: CASSLGSGGTEAFF
size: NA; J: TRBJ1-3; D: NA; V: TRBV5-1; DNA: TGCGCCAGCAGCGCCGGGACATACGGAAACACCATATATTTT; CDR3: CASSAGTYGNTIYF
size: once; J: TRBJ2-1; D: NA; V: TRBV25-1; DNA: TGTGCCAGCAGTGACAGGGGCAATGAGCAGTTCTTC; CDR3: CASSDRGNEQFF
size: NA; J: TRBJ2-1; D: NA; V: TRBV19; DNA: TGTGCCAGTAGTCCCGGAGCTGGCTACAATGAGCAGTTCTTC; CDR3: CASSPGAGYNEQFF
size: NA; J: TRBJ2-3; D: TRBD2; V: TRBV11-3; DNA: TGTGCCAGCAGCTCCACAAAATTACCTAGCGGGAGTGGCATAGATACGCAGTATTTT; CDR3: CASSSTKLPSGSGIDTQYF
size: NA; J: TRBJ2-1; D: NA; V: TRBV7-9; DNA: TGTGCCAGCAGCTCAGACAGGCGGCTATCCTACAATGAGCAGTTCTTC; CDR3: CASSSDRRLSYNEQFF
size: few; J: TRBJ2-2; D: TRBD1; V: TRBV4-1; DNA: TGCGCCAGCAGCTACCGGGACAGCAACACCGGGGAGCTGTTTTTT; CDR3: CASSYRDSNTGELFF
size: once; J: TRBJ2-1; D: NA; V: TRBV5-5; DNA: TGTGCCAGCAGCTTTGCTAGCCCCTCCGGTGAGCAGTTCTTC; CDR3: CASSFASPSGEQFF